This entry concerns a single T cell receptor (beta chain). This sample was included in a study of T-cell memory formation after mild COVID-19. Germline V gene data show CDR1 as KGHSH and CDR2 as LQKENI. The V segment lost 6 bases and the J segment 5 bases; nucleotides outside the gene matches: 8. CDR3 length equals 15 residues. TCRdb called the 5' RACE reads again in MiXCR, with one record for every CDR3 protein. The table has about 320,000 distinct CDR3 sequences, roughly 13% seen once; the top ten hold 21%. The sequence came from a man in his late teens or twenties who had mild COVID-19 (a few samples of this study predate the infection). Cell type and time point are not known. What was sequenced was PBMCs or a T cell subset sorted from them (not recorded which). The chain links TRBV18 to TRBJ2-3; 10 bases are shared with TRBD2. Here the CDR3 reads CASSQSGGAVDTQYF. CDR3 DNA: TGTGCCAGCTCGCAAAGCGGGGGGGCCGTAGATACGCAGTATTTT.